Following are 26 T cell receptor beta chains from one sample sequenced in a study of shared clonotypes between healthy human individuals (dated by TCRdb to 2018 to 2020). Library construction relied on the immunoSEQ multiplex PCR assay. Held by TCRdb, this immuneACCESS table contains in-frame sequences only and omits some clones. Under half of the omission traces to an unresolved V gene where checked; the cause of the rest is unknown. Counted in this sample were approximately 1.1 million clones; 70% to 80% of them appeared once. 0.4% to 0.55% of the sample is held by the ten biggest clonotypes. The sequencing input was memory CD4+ T cells from PBMCs. The cell subset or site label, as the study defines it: CD45RA-negative fraction. The receptors stem from a man younger than 35 in good health. Some clones in this sample may be carry-over from other donors' samples.

For this clone: The identical CDR3 is also encoded by other nucleotide sequences in the sample. The chain has TRBV7-9 and TRBJ1-1, with D tentatively TRBD1 (5 bases). CDR1 is SEHNR, CDR2 FQNEAQ, per germline (reference sequence). V was cut by 3 bases and J by 1 base, with 12 bases left in between. This CDR3 contains 15 residues. The CDR3 bases are TGTGCCAGCAGCTTGAGGCAGGGAGGGAACACTGAAGCTTTCTTT. Its protein is CASSLRQGGNTEAFF.

The count of this clone is one. CDR3 nucleotides: TGTGCCAGCAGTTTGGAGCGGGAGGCAGAAGATACGCAGTATTTT. Translated, it gives CASSLEREAEDTQYF. The rearrangement joins TRBV28 to TRBJ2-3, with 9 nucleotides matching TRBD2. CDR1 MDHEN and CDR2 SYDVKM come from the germline V gene. The CDR3 spans 15 residues. Trimming removed 3 bases from V and 5 bases from J; junction bases left unmatched: 6. Supplemented by reference TRBV28 and TRBJ2-3, the full variable domain reads DVKVTQSSRYLVKRTGEKVFLECVQDMDHENMFWYRQDPGLGLRLIYFSYDVKMKEKGDIPEGYSVSREKKERFSLILESASTNQTSMYLCASSLEREAEDTQYFGPGTRLTVL.

This clone was detected only once. The chain carries TRBV5-6 and TRBJ2-7; perhaps TRBD2 as D (5 bases). The germline V gene has CDR1 SGHDT and CDR2 YYEEEE. CDR3 length: 13 amino acids. Deletions cut 1 base from V and 7 bases from J, with 12 bases between. In DNA, the CDR3 is TGTGCCAGCAGCTTGACTACGGAGGAAGAGCAGTACTTC. It encodes CASSLTTEEEQYF.

The chain carries TRBV2 and TRBJ2-3; D ambiguous. V was trimmed by 1 base and J by 1 base, leaving 12 bases between them. The CDR3 extends over 16 amino acids. The germline V gene encodes CDR1 SNHLY and CDR2 FYNNEI. The CDR3 is CASSEDRVGRTDTQYF. In DNA form, the CDR3 reads TGTGCCAGCAGTGAAGATAGGGTAGGGCGCACAGATACGCAGTATTTT.

V usage is TRBV28 and J usage is TRBJ2-5, with a tentative D call TRBD2 (6 bases). Germline-derived CDR1 and CDR2 are MDHEN and SYDVKM. Trimming cost V 8 bases and J 5 bases, with 24 bases left between them. The CDR3 covers 16 residues. The chain's CDR3 is CASSWGVSGLGETQYF. For the CDR3, the DNA is TGTGCCAGCTCCTGGGGGGTTAGTGGTTTAGGTGAGACCCAGTACTTC.

This clone has a handful of counts. The chain uses TRBV7-2 and TRBJ2-1; D call uncertain. Germline V CDR1 and CDR2: SGHTA, FQGNSA. Between the trimmed V and J ends, which lost 2 bases and 4 bases, there was a span of 9 bases. There are 14 residues in the CDR3. As DNA, the CDR3 is TGTGCCAGCAGCTTATCCGGGTGGTACAATGAGCAGTTCTTC. As protein: CASSLSGWYNEQFF. Using reference TRBV7-2 and TRBJ2-1 for the parts outside the CDR3, the full variable domain is GAGVSQSPSNKVTEKGKDVELRCDPISGHTALYWYRQSLGQGLEFLIYFQGNSAPDKSGLPSDRFSAERTGGSVSTLTIQRTQQEDSAVYLCASSLSGWYNEQFFGPGTRLTVL.

This chain joins TRBV4-2 and TRBJ2-2; D unclear. Germline CDR1 is LGHNA and CDR2 is YNFKEQ. V was shortened by 3 bases and J by 2 bases, with 13 bases between the two germline ends. The CDR3 spans 16 residues. The CDR3, as DNA: TGTGCCAGCAGCCACAACCCGCTAGAAAACACCGGGGAGCTGTTTTTT. Translated: CASSHNPLENTGELFF.

The V gene is TRBV15, the J gene TRBJ1-5, with 9 positions matching TRBD1. The V and J ends lost 2 bases and 6 bases, in that order; junction bases with no gene match: 5. Germline CDR1 LNHNV, CDR2 YYDKDF (reference sequence). The CDR3 has 15 residues. CDR3 residues: CATSRTGGRGQPQHF. In nucleotides, the CDR3 is TGTGCCACCAGCAGAACAGGGGGCAGGGGTCAGCCCCAGCATTTT.

The V and J genes are TRBV2 and TRBJ2-2, with 9 bases aligning to TRBD2. The CDR3 is 15 amino acids. Germline V gives CDR1 SNHLY, CDR2 FYNNEI. V was clipped by 4 bases and J by 4 bases; unmatched bases: 4. CDR3 DNA: TGTGCCAGCAGTGGGGCTAGCGGGGCCACCGGGGAGCTGTTTTTT. Protein: CASSGASGATGELFF.

V is TRBV2 and J is TRBJ1-2, with a possible D match to TRBD1 (6 bases). Germline V CDR1 and CDR2: SNHLY, FYNNEI. Trimming shortened V by 5 bases and J by 4 bases, and 14 bases separated the two germline ends. CDR3 size: 14 residues. CDR3 bases: TGTGCCAGCAGTCCGAGCGGGGGCTTCTATGGCTACACCTTC. Protein product: CASSPSGGFYGYTF.

This clone showed up just a few times. The rearrangement uses TRBV7-8 and TRBJ2-3; 12 bases are a match to TRBD2. CDR3 size: 16 residues. Germline assignment: CDR1 SGHVS and CDR2 FQNEAQ. The V segment lost 5 bases and the J segment 5 bases; nucleotides outside the gene matches: 8. This chain's CDR3 is CASSTGLAGSQDTQYF. The CDR3, as DNA: TGTGCCAGCAGCACCGGACTAGCGGGGTCACAAGATACGCAGTATTTT.

The V call is TRBV7-3, the J call TRBJ2-4; D is possibly TRBD1 (5 bases). This CDR3 is built from 15 residues. With 4 bases removed from V and 8 bases from J, the gap between germline ends came to 18 bases. CDR1 and CDR2 from the germline V gene are SGHTA and FQGTGA. CDR3 amino acids: CASSSPDREPDIQYF. The CDR3 DNA is TGTGCCAGCAGCTCCCCCGACAGAGAACCCGACATTCAGTACTTC.

V gene TRBV6-6 combines with J gene TRBJ2-5; D not resolved. The CDR3 contains 12 residues. Between the trimmed V and J ends, which lost 10 bases and 3 bases, there was a span of 12 bases. In germline, CDR1 is MNHNY, CDR2 SVGAGI (reference sequence). The CDR3 coding sequence is TGTGCCACCCAGCCAGAAAAAGAGACCCAGTACTTC. Protein sequence: CATQPEKETQYF.

V usage is TRBV27 and J usage is TRBJ2-7; D is possibly TRBD2 (5 bases). The CDR3 is 16 amino acids. V was clipped by 6 bases and J by 1 base, with 19 bases between them. Germline lookup yields CDR1 MNHEY and CDR2 SMNVEV (reference sequence). The CDR3 nucleotides read TGTGCCAGCAGCCGGGCCCCCTTAGCGTTTTCCTACGAGCAGTACTTC. This codes for CASSRAPLAFSYEQYF.

The chain employs TRBV6-1 and TRBJ1-1; no definite D call. The germline CDR1 and CDR2 sequences are MNHNS and SASEGT. The CDR3 loop spans 13 amino acids. V was trimmed by 4 bases and J by 9 bases, leaving 15 bases between them. CDR3 in DNA: TGTGCCAGCAGTGGACCGTTCGGATCTCAAGCTTTCTTT. Translating it yields CASSGPFGSQAFF.

CDR3 sequence: CASSPWNRGRTNEKLFF. The CDR3 nucleotides are TGTGCCAGCAGTCCCTGGAACAGGGGTAGAACTAATGAAAAACTGTTTTTT. V usage is TRBV28 and J usage is TRBJ1-4; 7 bases agree with TRBD1. The CDR3 is 17 residues long. Losses at the gene ends were 5 bases for V and 1 base for J; bases not matched to a gene: 10. CDR1 MDHEN and CDR2 SYDVKM come from the germline V gene. The variable domain in full, with the rest retrieved from reference TRBV28 and TRBJ1-4, is DVKVTQSSRYLVKRTGEKVFLECVQDMDHENMFWYRQDPGLGLRLIYFSYDVKMKEKGDIPEGYSVSREKKERFSLILESASTNQTSMYLCASSPWNRGRTNEKLFFGSGTQLSVL.

V usage is TRBV6-1 and J usage is TRBJ2-7; D remains unclear. Trimming removed 4 bases from V and 3 bases from J, with 7 bases in between. The CDR3 is 12 residues long. The germline CDR1 and CDR2 sequences are MNHNS and SASEGT. The CDR3 region is CASSVKSYEQYF. CDR3 nucleotides: TGTGCCAGCAGTGTAAAGAGCTACGAGCAGTACTTC.

The V gene is TRBV4-1, the J gene TRBJ1-1; unclear D gene. V shed 1 base and J shed 1 base, with 13 bases lying between them. From germline, CDR1 is MGHRA and CDR2 YSYEKL. The CDR3 spans 16 residues. The CDR3 protein is CASSQAETTANTEAFF. CDR3 coding DNA: TGCGCCAGCAGCCAAGCAGAAACAACAGCGAACACTGAAGCTTTCTTT.

The chain carries TRBV11-2 and TRBJ2-7; tentatively, D is TRBD2 (6 bases). The CDR3 totals 15 residues. Germline CDR1 and CDR2: SGHAT and FQNNGV. With 5 bases removed from V and 0 bases from J, the gap between germline ends came to 14 bases. The CDR3: CASSPGGFGSYEQYF. The CDR3 DNA follows: TGTGCCAGCAGCCCTGGGGGGTTCGGCTCCTACGAGCAGTACTTC. The full variable domain, with the rest looked up from reference TRBV11-2 and TRBJ2-7, is EAGVAQSPRYKIIEKRQSVAFWCNPISGHATLYWYQQILGQGPKLLIQFQNNGVVDDSQLPKDRFSAERLKGVDSTLKIQPAKLEDSAVYLCASSPGGFGSYEQYFGPGTRLTVT.

V and J are TRBV29-1 and TRBJ2-1; 7 nucleotides match TRBD2. This CDR3 contains 14 residues. J was trimmed by 3 bases and V by 6 bases; bases with no gene match: 8. Germline CDR1 and CDR2: SQVTM and ANQGSEA. The CDR3 DNA reads TGCAGCGTGAAGCCGGGACTACTCTACAATGAGCAGTTCTTC. Encoded protein: CSVKPGLLYNEQFF.

This clone was recorded once. The chain couples TRBV5-1 to TRBJ2-4; unclear D gene. V was cut by 4 bases and J by 0 bases, with 11 bases left in between. Germline values: CDR1 SGHRS, CDR2 YFSETQ. The CDR3 runs to 15 residues. CDR3: CASSPIKSAKNIQYF. The CDR3 nucleotides read TGCGCCAGCAGCCCGATTAAGTCAGCCAAAAACATTCAGTACTTC.

The chain combines TRBV5-1 with TRBJ2-1, with TRBD2 matching over 8 bases. The CDR3 consists of 16 residues. V gave up 2 bases and J gave up 3 bases; unmatched junction bases: 7. Germline CDR1 reads SGHRS; CDR2 reads YFSETQ. The DNA for the CDR3 is TGCGCCAGCAGCTTCCTCCAGACTAGCGTCTACAATGAGCAGTTCTTC. It translates to CASSFLQTSVYNEQFF.

The chain couples TRBV30 to TRBJ1-6; D possibly corresponds to TRBD1 (6 bases). CDR1 and CDR2 from the germline V gene are GTSNPN and SVGIG (reference sequence). The CDR3 runs to 16 residues. V was shortened by 0 bases and J by 2 bases, with 11 bases between the two germline ends. CDR3 bases: TGTGCCTGGAGTGTAGCGGGGGCCCCCTATAATTCACCCCTCCACTTT. This gives the protein CAWSVAGAPYNSPLHF.

The table lists this clone with a few counts. The chain couples TRBV21-1 to TRBJ2-3. TRBV21-1 constitutes a pseudogene. The CDR3 has 17 residues. CDR3 sequence: CASSTTGPLSRTDTQYF. The CDR3 DNA is TGTGCCAGCAGCACAACGGGACCGCTGTCACGAACAGATACGCAGTATTTT.

J is TRBJ2-7 and V is TRBV4-2, with 8 bases that match TRBD1. The CDR3 is 15 amino acids. V gave up 1 base and J gave up 5 bases; unmatched junction bases: 7. From germline, CDR1 is LGHNA and CDR2 YNFKEQ. Written as DNA, the CDR3 is TGTGCCAGCAGCCAAGGACAGGGGTATGATAACGAGCAGTACTTC. Its translation is CASSQGQGYDNEQYF.

The chain carries TRBV27 and TRBJ1-1; TRBD1 might be the D (6 bases). Trimming left V 8 bases short and J 7 bases short, with 14 bases between. The CDR3 is 12 residues long. CDR1 is MNHEY and CDR2 is SMNVEV in the germline V gene (reference sequence). CDR3 in amino acids: CASDITGFEAFF. Written as DNA, the CDR3 is TGTGCCAGCGATATTACAGGGTTTGAAGCTTTCTTT.